A single sample gave rise to the 9 T cell receptor beta chains below, sequenced in a study of control samples from healthy donors and cancer patients. Profiling relied on immunoSEQ multiplex PCR, and the TCRdb table lists in-frame clones only, not all of them. The profile shows about 150,000 clones, approximately 90% of them singletons. Sequencing used blood. The receptors shown here come from a woman under 40 in good health.

CDR3 protein: CASSLITSDQETQYF. CDR3 nucleotide sequence: TGCGCCAGCAGCTTGATAACTAGCGACCAAGAGACCCAGTACTTC. The chain uses TRBV5-1 and TRBJ2-5; 7 bases map to TRBD2. The CDR3 has 15 amino acids. Germline V gene lookup returns CDR1 SGHRS and CDR2 YFSETQ. V shed 1 base, J shed 0 bases, and the junction held 3 bases outside the gene matches.

Only one count was recorded for this clone. The chain uses TRBV9 and TRBJ1-2; the D gene is possibly TRBD1 (6 bases). V was trimmed by 4 bases and J by 6 bases, leaving 13 bases between them. Germline-derived CDR1 and CDR2 are SGDLS and YYNGEE. This CDR3 has 13 amino acids. The CDR3 region is CASSPTDSNGYTF. CDR3 bases: TGTGCCAGCAGCCCCACGGACAGTAATGGCTACACCTTC.

J is TRBJ2-2 and V is TRBV6-2 or TRBV6-3; no firm D call. V gave up 1 base and J gave up 6 bases, with 9 bases separating them. Germline-derived CDR1 and CDR2 are MNHEY and SVGEGT. The CDR3 sequence is 14 residues long. In DNA, the CDR3 is TGTGCCAGCAGTTACTGGTCGTGGGCCGGGGAGCTGTTTTTT. It specifies CASSYWSWAGELFF.

The chain uses TRBV18 and TRBJ1-1; D uncertain. The germline V and J ends were trimmed by 2 bases and 3 bases, with 7 bases remaining between them. The CDR3 runs to 13 residues. Germline V CDR1 and CDR2: KGHSH, LQKENI. The CDR3 DNA follows: TGTGCCAGCTCACCAATGATGGACACTGAAGCTTTCTTT. Its translation: CASSPMMDTEAFF.

The rearrangement links TRBV10-1 to TRBJ2-2; 11 positions match TRBD2. The germline V gene has CDR1 WNHNN and CDR2 SYGVQD (reference sequence). Trimming at V came to 10 bases and at J to 0 bases, leaving 16 bases not matched to a gene. The CDR3 consists of 19 residues. DNA of the CDR3: TGCGCCATCCCGGGGGCCGGGACTAGCGGACACGCGAACACCGGGGAGCTGTTTTTT. Residues: CAIPGAGTSGHANTGELFF.

The chain has TRBV6-2 or TRBV6-3 and TRBJ2-7; the D gene is possibly TRBD1 (6 bases). With 2 bases removed from V and 6 bases from J, the gap between germline ends came to 11 bases. CDR1 and CDR2 (germline): MNHEY, SVGEGT. This CDR3 is 13 amino acids long. The CDR3 nucleotides are TGTGCCAGCAGTTACCCAGGGGCTCCCGAGCAGTACTTC. This sequence encodes CASSYPGAPEQYF.

This chain joins TRBV15 and TRBJ2-1; 9 nucleotides line up with TRBD2. V dropped 1 base and J dropped 0; count of bases not matched to a gene: 7. Germline-derived CDR1 and CDR2 are LNHNV and YYDKDF (reference sequence). The CDR3 is 18 amino acids. CDR3 coding DNA: TGTGCCACCAGCAGAGCCCGACTAGCGGAGAGCTCCTACAATGAGCAGTTCTTC. This translates into CATSRARLAESSYNEQFF. Combining the CDR3 with reference TRBV15 and TRBJ2-1 gives the whole variable domain DAMVIQNPRYQVTQFGKPVTLSCSQTLNHNVMYWYQQKSSQAPKLLFHYYDKDFNNEADTPDNFQSRRPNTSFCFLDIRSPGLGDTAMYLCATSRARLAESSYNEQFFGPGTRLTVL.

The chain has TRBV27 and TRBJ2-1; D is perhaps TRBD2 (6 bases). V was pared by 7 bases and J by 7 bases, with 14 bases between. Per germline, CDR1 MNHEY and CDR2 SMNVEV (reference sequence). The CDR3 has 13 residues. CDR3 loop: CASTSGGGNEQFF. CDR3 DNA sequence: TGTGCCAGCACCTCGGGTGGAGGGAATGAGCAGTTCTTC.

This clone was picked up a small number of times. This chain uses TRBV14 with TRBJ2-7; tentatively, D is TRBD1 (6 bases). Trimming cost V 0 bases and J 0 bases, with 21 bases left between them. The CDR3 length is 19 residues. Germline V gene sequence: CDR1 SGHDN, CDR2 FVKESK. As DNA, the CDR3 is TGTGCCAGCAGCCAAGAGATGGGATTCTTCGGGACATCCTCCTACGAGCAGTACTTC. Amino acid sequence: CASSQEMGFFGTSSYEQYF.